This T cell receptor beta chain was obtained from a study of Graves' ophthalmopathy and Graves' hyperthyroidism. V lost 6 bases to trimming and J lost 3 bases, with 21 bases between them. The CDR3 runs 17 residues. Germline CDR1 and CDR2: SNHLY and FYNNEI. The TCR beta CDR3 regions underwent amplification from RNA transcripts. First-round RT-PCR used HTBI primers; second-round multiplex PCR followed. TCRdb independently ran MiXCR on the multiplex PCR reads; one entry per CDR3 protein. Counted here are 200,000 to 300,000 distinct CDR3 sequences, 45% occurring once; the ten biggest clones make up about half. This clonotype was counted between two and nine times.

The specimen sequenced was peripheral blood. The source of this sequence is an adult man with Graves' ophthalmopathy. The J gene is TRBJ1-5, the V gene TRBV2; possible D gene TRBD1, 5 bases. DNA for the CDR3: TGTGCCAGCAGCGCTCAGCCCCCGGGGGTCCTCAATCAGCCCCAGCATTTT. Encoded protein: CASSAQPPGVLNQPQHF.